This record concerns one T cell receptor beta chain sequence. CDR3 length equals 14 residues. The trim removed 5 bases at V and 7 bases at J, leaving 7 bases unmatched. Germline CDR1 SGHTA, CDR2 FQGNSA. Via MiXCR, TCRdb re-called the RT-PCR reads, giving one row per CDR3 protein. Among about a million distinct CDR3 sequences listed, 18% were seen once. The sample originates from a study of patients and donors after allogeneic stem cell transplantation. The material sequenced was blood, either unsorted or a sorted T cell fraction (not recorded which). The sequence was collected from a human donor who was either an allogeneic HSCT recipient or a stem cell or donor lymphocyte infusion donor (not recorded which). It is not recorded whose cells these are; they may come from a transplant donor. This chain uses TRBV7-2 with TRBJ2-2, with TRBD2 matching 7 bases. CDR3 region: CASSPRLARGELFF. CDR3 coding DNA: TGTGCCAGCAGCCCGCGACTAGCTCGCGGGGAGCTGTTTTTT.